The 15 T cell receptor beta chains listed next were all sequenced from one sample in a study of cytomegalovirus exposure and HLA in healthy donors. The PCR ran on 60 Vbeta and 13 Jbeta primers. Profiling relied on immunoSEQ multiplex PCR, and the TCRdb table lists in-frame clones only, not all of them. The table records 180,000 or so clones, roughly 9.4% of them present only once. Sample: PBMCs. These receptors were taken from a woman aged 25 to 39 in good health and CMV-seropositive.

As for this clone: The junction departs from germline at one end; a sequencing error may be responsible. The chain couples TRBV11-2 to TRBJ2-1; 11 bases fit TRBD2. There are 15 residues in the CDR3. Per germline, CDR1 SGHAT and CDR2 FQNNGV. CDR3 sequence (DNA): TGTGCCAGCAGCGACGGGACTAGCGGCTACCATGAGCAGTTCTTC. Protein sequence: CASSDGTSGYHEQFF.

This clone occurred a few times. This sequence joins TRBV27 and TRBJ2-7; 7 bases are shared with TRBD1. The CDR3 totals 13 residues. In germline, CDR1 is MNHEY, CDR2 SMNVEV (reference sequence). V dropped 3 bases and J dropped 3; count of bases not matched to a gene: 2. The CDR3 nucleotides read TGTGCCAGCAGTTTGGGACAGATCTACGAGCAGTACTTC. As protein: CASSLGQIYEQYF.

The V call is TRBV2, the J call TRBJ2-1, with 9 positions matching TRBD2. V lost 5 bases to trimming and J lost 3 bases; unmatched junction nucleotides: 11. The V gene's germline CDR1 is SNHLY and CDR2 FYNNEI. This CDR3 comprises 17 residues. The CDR3 DNA follows: TGTGCCAGCAGTCCCCCACGACTAGCGGATTACTACAATGAGCAGTTCTTC. This encodes CASSPPRLADYYNEQFF. Based on the CDR3 plus reference TRBV2 and TRBJ2-1, the full variable domain is EPEVTQTPSHQVTQMGQEVILRCVPISNHLYFYWYRQILGQKVEFLVSFYNNEISEKSEIFDDQFSVERPDGSNFTLKIRSTKLEDSAMYFCASSPPRLADYYNEQFFGPGTRLTVL.

This clone was seen only a few times. CDR3 protein: CASSYDSLSSYEQYF. The CDR3 DNA reads as TGCGCCAGCAGTTATGACAGCCTTAGCTCCTACGAGCAGTACTTC. This chain uses TRBV5-1 with TRBJ2-7; TRBD1 might be the D (5 bases). The germline V gene has CDR1 SGHRS and CDR2 YFSETQ. The V and J ends lost 5 bases and 0 bases respectively, with 15 bases between them. The CDR3 extends over 15 amino acids.

The chain recombines TRBV2 with TRBJ1-5, with TRBD1 identical over 7 bases. This CDR3 is built from 15 residues. V shed 1 base and J 3 bases; nucleotides not matched to a gene: 3. Germline CDR1 and CDR2: SNHLY and FYNNEI. The chain's CDR3 is CASSEGDRTNQPQHF. The CDR3 DNA reads TGTGCCAGCAGTGAAGGGGACAGAACCAATCAGCCCCAGCATTTT. The full variable domain, with the rest looked up from reference TRBV2 and TRBJ1-5, is EPEVTQTPSHQVTQMGQEVILRCVPISNHLYFYWYRQILGQKVEFLVSFYNNEISEKSEIFDDQFSVERPDGSNFTLKIRSTKLEDSAMYFCASSEGDRTNQPQHFGDGTRLSIL.

The rearrangement uses TRBV9 and TRBJ1-2; D unclear. Trimming cost V 0 bases and J 8 bases, with 14 bases left between them. Germline values: CDR1 SGDLS, CDR2 YYNGEE. The CDR3 has 14 amino acids. The CDR3 DNA follows: TGTGCCAGCAGCGTAGGTTTCGGCGGGAGAGGCTACACCTTC. Protein: CASSVGFGGRGYTF.

This clone has just a few counts. The chain carries TRBV29-1 and TRBJ2-3; TRBD2 agrees at 10 bases. The V segment lost 3 bases and the J segment 10 bases; nucleotides outside the gene matches: 10. This CDR3 spans 14 amino acids. Germline values: CDR1 SQVTM, CDR2 ANQGSEA. In DNA form, the CDR3 reads TGCAGCGTTGATCTGTCTAGCGGGAGTCTTGCGCAGTATTTT. This codes for CSVDLSSGSLAQYF.

The chain joins TRBV7-8 to TRBJ1-2; D is perhaps TRBD1 (5 bases). This CDR3 has 14 amino acids. From germline, CDR1 is SGHVS and CDR2 FQNEAQ. Trimming cost V 2 bases and J 6 bases, with 13 bases left between them. CDR3 loop: CASSLSRVFDGYTF. The CDR3 DNA follows: TGTGCCAGCAGCTTAAGCAGGGTTTTTGATGGCTACACCTTC.

This clone was found a few times. This chain links TRBV5-6 with TRBJ2-1, with TRBD2 identical over 11 bases. CDR1 is SGHDT and CDR2 is YYEEEE in the germline V gene. The CDR3 has 14 amino acids. Germline trimming cut 4 bases from V and 7 bases from J; bases unmatched to any gene: 4. The CDR3 DNA reads TGTGCCAGCAGCCTGAGACTAGCGGGGAATGAGCAGTTCTTC. Translated, it gives CASSLRLAGNEQFF.

This clone turned up a few times. The chain is built from TRBV5-1 and TRBJ2-5, with 10 bases that match TRBD1. The CDR3 is 15 amino acids. V dropped 4 bases and J dropped 5; count of bases not matched to a gene: 8. The germline CDR1 and CDR2 sequences are SGHRS and YFSETQ. Written as DNA, the CDR3 is TGCGCCAGCAGCCTGGCCGGGACAGGGGAGGAGACCCAGTACTTC. Amino acid sequence: CASSLAGTGEETQYF.

This clone came up a few times. The chain has TRBV19 and TRBJ2-3; D unclear. Germline CDR1 reads LNHDA; CDR2 reads SQIVND (reference sequence). The CDR3 is 17 residues long. The V and J ends lost 6 bases and 0 bases respectively, with 19 bases between them. The CDR3 DNA sequence: TGTGCCAGTAGCACGAGAGATGGTAGTGGTAGCACAGATACGCAGTATTTT. It encodes CASSTRDGSGSTDTQYF.

The genes are TRBV6-6 and TRBJ1-5; the D gene is possibly TRBD1 (5 bases). This CDR3 comprises 15 residues. Trimming left V 2 bases short and J 2 bases short, with 10 bases between. Germline values: CDR1 MNHNY, CDR2 SVGAGI (reference sequence). CDR3 in DNA: TGTGCCAGCAGTTACCCCGGGGGTGGCAATCAGCCCCAGCATTTT. Translated: CASSYPGGGNQPQHF.

The J gene is TRBJ2-6, the V gene TRBV7-2; unclear D gene. The CDR3 contains 16 residues. V gave up 1 base and J gave up 0 bases, with 7 bases separating them. Germline CDR1 reads SGHTA; CDR2 reads FQGNSA. CDR3 DNA sequence: TGTGCCAGCAGCTTAGTCCCAGTCTCTGGGGCCAACGTCCTGACTTTC. Encoded protein: CASSLVPVSGANVLTF.

The gene calls are TRBV11-2 and TRBJ1-4; D is ambiguous. The CDR3 is made up of 15 amino acids. The germline CDR1 and CDR2 sequences are SGHAT and FQNNGV. Between the trimmed V and J ends, which lost 3 bases and 4 bases, there was a span of 12 bases. CDR3 nucleotide sequence: TGTGCCAGCAGCTTTTCAGGATACGGTAATGAAAAACTGTTTTTT. This translates into CASSFSGYGNEKLFF.

The chain has TRBV5-1 and TRBJ2-3; TRBD2 aligns across 13 bases. The CDR3 has 17 residues. The V and J ends lost 4 bases and 2 bases, in that order; junction bases with no gene match: 7. Germline V lookup: CDR1 SGHRS, CDR2 YFSETQ. The CDR3 DNA reads as TGCGCCAGCAGCACAGGACTAGCGGGAGAATCCACAGATACGCAGTATTTT. This encodes CASSTGLAGESTDTQYF.